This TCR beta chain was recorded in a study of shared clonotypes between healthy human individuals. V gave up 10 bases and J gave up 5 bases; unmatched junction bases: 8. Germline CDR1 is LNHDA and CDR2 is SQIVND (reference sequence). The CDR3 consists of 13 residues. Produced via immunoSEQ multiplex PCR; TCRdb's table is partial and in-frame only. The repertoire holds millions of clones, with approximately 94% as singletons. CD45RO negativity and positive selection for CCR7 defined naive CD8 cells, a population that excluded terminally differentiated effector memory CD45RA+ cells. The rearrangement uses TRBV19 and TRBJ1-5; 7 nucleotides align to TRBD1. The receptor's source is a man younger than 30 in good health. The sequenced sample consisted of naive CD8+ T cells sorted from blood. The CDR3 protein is CATWGTEDQPQHF. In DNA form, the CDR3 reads TGTGCCACCTGGGGGACAGAGGATCAGCCCCAGCATTTT.